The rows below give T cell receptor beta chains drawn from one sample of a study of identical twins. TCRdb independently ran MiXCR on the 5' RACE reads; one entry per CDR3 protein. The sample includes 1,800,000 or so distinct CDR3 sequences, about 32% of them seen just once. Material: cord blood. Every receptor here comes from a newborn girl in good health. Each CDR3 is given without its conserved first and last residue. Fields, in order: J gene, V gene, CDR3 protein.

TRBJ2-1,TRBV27,ASSLFGPLAGGQGAF
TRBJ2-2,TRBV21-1,ARARQGEGVGELF
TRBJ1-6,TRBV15,ATSRTLAGSPLH
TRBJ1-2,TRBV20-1,SARDSNYGYT
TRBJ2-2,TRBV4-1,ASSQFEGTGELF
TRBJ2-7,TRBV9,AGSALAEPYEQY
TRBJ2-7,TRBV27,ASSFETGTILQQY
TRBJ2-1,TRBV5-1,ASSLGSFAGGRNEQF
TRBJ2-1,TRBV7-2,ASSLPGLVPEQF
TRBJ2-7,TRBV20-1,SVSREYEQY
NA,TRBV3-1,ASSPSWGGEQY
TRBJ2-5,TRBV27,ASSLSAGETQY
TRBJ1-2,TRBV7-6,ASSLTEVYGYT
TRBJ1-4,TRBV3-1,ASSPRTASAVDNEKLF
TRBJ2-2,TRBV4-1,APRVHFNTGELF
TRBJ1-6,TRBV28,ASSLGAVNSPLH
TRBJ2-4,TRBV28,ASTTAQGGSSYEHY
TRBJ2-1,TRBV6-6,ASSYSGAGVGEQF
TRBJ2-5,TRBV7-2,ASRTTGTSSETQY
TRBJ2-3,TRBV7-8,ASSTEGGRAVDTQY
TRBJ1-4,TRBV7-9,ASSKDPTNEKLF
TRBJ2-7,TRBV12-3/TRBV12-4,ASSFKIHRLAGGLNGGIEQY